These 24 T cell receptor beta chains were sequenced from one sample in a study of shared clonotypes between healthy human individuals. Measured with immunoSEQ multiplex PCR; TCRdb has only the in-frame clones, and not every one. Here the sample spans more than 600,000 clones, about 91% being singletons. The naive CD8 subset, CD45RO-negative cells positively selected for CCR7, excluded terminally differentiated effector memory CD45RA+ cells. The specimen sequenced was naive CD8+ T cells sorted from blood. The origin of the receptors is a man younger than 40 in good health.

J is TRBJ2-7 and V is TRBV11-2; 7 nucleotides align to TRBD2. With 2 bases clipped from V and 4 bases from J, the junction kept 14 bases outside the gene matches. This CDR3 is built from 17 residues. Germline V lookup: CDR1 SGHAT, CDR2 FQNNGV. The CDR3 loop is CASSLWASAGEGYEQYF. The CDR3, as DNA: TGTGCCAGCAGCTTATGGGCTTCGGCGGGAGAGGGTTACGAGCAGTACTTC.

The gene calls are TRBV5-4 and TRBJ2-7; 12 positions agree with TRBD2. The ends lost 4 bases at V and 2 bases at J; junction bases unmatched: 7. CDR1 and CDR2 (germline): SGHNT, YYREEE (reference sequence). The CDR3 is 16 amino acids. The CDR3 spells CASSVSTSGSPYEQYF. The CDR3 coding sequence is TGTGCCAGCAGCGTCTCGACTAGCGGGAGCCCCTACGAGCAGTACTTC.

This clone was found once. The V call is TRBV5-1, the J call TRBJ2-3, with TRBD2 as a possible D gene (5 bases). Deletions cut 0 bases from V and 1 base from J, with 18 bases between. Germline loops: CDR1 SGHRS, CDR2 YFSETQ. The CDR3 runs to 18 residues. The CDR3 region has the DNA TGCGCCAGCAGCTTGGTTTGGGAGTCCTCCGGCGGCACAGATACGCAGTATTTT. Translating gives CASSLVWESSGGTDTQYF.

The chain is built from TRBV18 and TRBJ2-7; D may correspond to TRBD1 or TRBD2 (5 bases each). The V end lost 3 bases, the J end lost 5 bases, and 20 bases lay between the germline ends. The CDR3 is 16 residues long. Germline lookup yields CDR1 KGHSH and CDR2 LQKENI. As DNA, the CDR3 is TGTGCCAGCTCACCGGGCCTTCTTGGGGGTCGGCACGAGCAGTACTTC. Protein product: CASSPGLLGGRHEQYF.

This chain joins TRBV7-9 and TRBJ2-1; D possibly corresponds to TRBD2 (6 bases). V gave up 5 bases and J gave up 6 bases, with 17 bases separating them. Germline values: CDR1 SEHNR, CDR2 FQNEAQ (reference sequence). The CDR3 has 15 amino acids. The CDR3 sequence is CASSGGSQGINEQFF. The CDR3 bases are TGTGCCAGCAGCGGAGGGAGCCAGGGAATCAATGAGCAGTTCTTC.

V gene TRBV9 combines with J gene TRBJ2-1, with 7 bases identical to TRBD1. The germline CDR1 and CDR2 sequences are SGDLS and YYNGEE. V dropped 3 bases and J dropped 1; count of bases not matched to a gene: 7. This CDR3 is built from 16 residues. CDR3 amino acids: CASSGTGTVSYNEQFF. In DNA, the CDR3 is TGTGCCAGCAGCGGAACCGGGACAGTATCCTACAATGAGCAGTTCTTC.

This clone is a singleton in its sample. The chain combines TRBV18 with TRBJ1-2; 8 bases line up with TRBD1. The germline gives CDR1 KGHSH, CDR2 LQKENI. CDR3 length: 14 residues. V shed 3 bases, J shed 7 bases, and the junction held 7 bases outside the gene matches. This CDR3 is CASSPDRVKAGYTF. The CDR3 nucleotides are TGTGCCAGCTCACCGGACAGGGTCAAAGCTGGCTACACCTTC.

The CDR3 DNA is TGTGCCAGCAGCCCCTCTTTCCGGAGGTCGGGTGAAAAACTGTTTTTT. It specifies CASSPSFRRSGEKLFF. The gene calls are TRBV7-8 and TRBJ1-4; D gene uncertain. The CDR3 is 16 amino acids. V was shortened by 5 bases and J by 7 bases, with 20 bases between the two germline ends. Germline CDR1 SGHVS, CDR2 FQNEAQ. Complete variable domain (other parts from reference TRBV7-8 and TRBJ1-4): GAGVSQSPRYKVAKRGQDVALRCDPISGHVSLFWYQQALGQGPEFLTYFQNEAQLDKSGLPSDRFFAERPEGSVSTLKIQRTQQEDSAVYLCASSPSFRRSGEKLFFGSGTQLSVL.

V usage is TRBV13 and J usage is TRBJ1-1; no reliable D call. V was pared by 5 bases and J by 5 bases, with 6 bases between. CDR1 and CDR2 from the germline V gene are PRHDT and FYEKMQ (reference sequence). CDR3 length equals 11 residues. CDR3 protein: CASSRATEAFF. CDR3 bases: TGTGCCAGCAGCCGGGCGACTGAAGCTTTCTTT.

The chain has TRBV6-5 and TRBJ2-7; D uncertain. The CDR3 spans 15 residues. V shed 0 bases and J shed 0 bases, with 9 bases lying between them. CDR1 MNHEY and CDR2 SVGAGI come from the germline V gene. CDR3 coding DNA: TGTGCCAGCAGTTACTCGCGGCCCTACTCCTACGAGCAGTACTTC. Amino acids: CASSYSRPYSYEQYF.

The CDR3 here is CASMQGHEQFF. CDR3 nucleotide sequence: TGTGCCAGCATGCAGGGGCATGAGCAGTTCTTC. This rearrangement joins TRBV2 to TRBJ2-1; D may be TRBD1 (6 bases). This CDR3 comprises 11 residues. V gave up 7 bases and J gave up 8 bases, with 9 bases separating them. CDR1 and CDR2 (germline): SNHLY, FYNNEI.

V usage is TRBV5-1 and J usage is TRBJ2-7; possibly TRBD1 or TRBD2 for D (5 bases each). CDR1 is SGHRS, CDR2 YFSETQ, per germline. The V end lost 4 bases, the J end lost 5 bases, and 13 bases lay between the germline ends. This CDR3 contains 13 residues. This CDR3 reads CASSKRDAHEQYF. CDR3 bases: TGCGCCAGCAGCAAACGGGACGCCCACGAGCAGTACTTC.

The gene calls are TRBV7-9 and TRBJ2-1, with D hard to call. The CDR3 spans 12 residues. Germline loops: CDR1 SEHNR, CDR2 FQNEAQ (reference sequence). V was cut by 5 bases and J by 8 bases, with 10 bases left in between. CDR3 DNA sequence: TGTGCCAGCAGCCTTGGAATTGATGAGCAGTTCTTC. It is translated as CASSLGIDEQFF.

This rearrangement joins TRBV5-8 to TRBJ2-1; the D gene is possibly TRBD1 (6 bases). V was cut by 4 bases and J by 8 bases, with 13 bases left in between. CDR1 is SGHTS and CDR2 is YDEGEE in the germline V gene. This CDR3 is 13 amino acids long. CDR3 sequence: CASSMDRSDEQFF. Written as DNA, the CDR3 is TGTGCCAGCAGCATGGACAGAAGCGATGAGCAGTTCTTC. The variable domain in full, completed from reference TRBV5-8 and TRBJ2-1, reads EAGVTQSPTHLIKTRGQQATLRCSPISGHTSVYWYQQALGLGLQFLLWYDEGEERNRGNFPPRFSGRQFPNYSSELNVNALELEDSALYLCASSMDRSDEQFFGPGTRLTVL.

This sequence joins TRBV29-1 and TRBJ2-7, with a weak D call TRBD1 (6 bases). V shed 7 bases and J shed 7 bases, with 17 bases lying between them. Germline loops: CDR1 SQVTM, CDR2 ANQGSEA. The CDR3 loop spans 12 amino acids. The CDR3 sequence is CSAEGEGMEQYF. CDR3 coding DNA: TGCAGCGCCGAGGGGGAAGGGATGGAGCAGTACTTC.

The chain joins TRBV11-2 to TRBJ1-1; possible D gene TRBD1, 6 bases. The CDR3 runs to 15 residues. CDR1 is SGHAT and CDR2 is FQNNGV in the germline V gene. V was pared by 3 bases and J by 0 bases, with 11 bases between. The CDR3 bases are TGTGCCAGCAGCTTCCAGGGACATATGAACACTGAAGCTTTCTTT. This codes for CASSFQGHMNTEAFF.

This chain uses TRBV4-1 with TRBJ1-5; the D gene is possibly TRBD1 (5 bases). CDR3 size: 17 residues. V lost 0 bases to trimming and J lost 4 bases, with 16 bases between them. Germline V lookup: CDR1 MGHRA, CDR2 YSYEKL. Written as DNA, the CDR3 is TGCGCCAGCAGCCAAGATTTGGCCGGGCGGGGGAATCAGCCCCAGCATTTT. It encodes CASSQDLAGRGNQPQHF.

This sequence joins TRBV6-6 and TRBJ2-7; a possible D gene is TRBD2 (5 bases). CDR3 length equals 14 residues. The V end lost 3 bases, the J end lost 2 bases, and 11 bases lay between the germline ends. Germline CDR1 is MNHNY and CDR2 is SVGAGI (reference sequence). The DNA of the CDR3 is TGTGCCAGCAGTTATCCGGGGAGACCCTACGAGCAGTACTTC. It is translated as CASSYPGRPYEQYF.

The CDR3 bases are TGTGCCAGCAGCCGATCGGACAGTGCAAACATTCAGTACTTC. Protein: CASSRSDSANIQYF. V is TRBV5-6 and J is TRBJ2-4, with D perhaps matching TRBD1 (6 bases). This CDR3 contains 14 residues. Germline CDR1 is SGHDT and CDR2 is YYEEEE. V lost 4 bases to trimming and J lost 6 bases, with 14 bases between them.

This chain connects TRBV19 to TRBJ2-3; 10 bases fit TRBD2. V was pared by 0 bases and J by 1 base, with 7 bases of the junction left unmatched. Germline-derived CDR1 and CDR2 are LNHDA and SQIVND (reference sequence). This CDR3 comprises 18 residues. The CDR3 protein is CASSIDLSGTSGTDTQYF. The DNA for the CDR3 is TGTGCCAGTAGTATAGACCTCTCCGGGACTAGCGGCACAGATACGCAGTATTTT.

This chain joins TRBV19 and TRBJ2-1; a weak D match, TRBD1 (5 bases). Germline lookup yields CDR1 LNHDA and CDR2 SQIVND (reference sequence). V dropped 7 bases and J dropped 2 bases, with 9 bases sitting between them. This CDR3 has 13 residues. This CDR3 reads CASNDRAYNEQFF. In DNA form, the CDR3 reads TGTGCCAGTAACGACAGAGCCTACAATGAGCAGTTCTTC. The full variable domain, with the rest looked up from reference TRBV19 and TRBJ2-1, is DGGITQSPKYLFRKEGQNVTLSCEQNLNHDAMYWYRQDPGQGLRLIYYSQIVNDFQKGDIAEGYSVSREKKESFPLTVTSAQKNPTAFYLCASNDRAYNEQFFGPGTRLTVL.

The chain has TRBV5-1 and TRBJ2-7, with 9 positions matching TRBD1. This CDR3 is built from 14 residues. Germline CDR1 SGHRS, CDR2 YFSETQ. J gave up 3 bases and V 4 bases, and 5 bases lay outside the gene matches. The CDR3 reads CASSQRQGDYEQYF. CDR3 bases: TGCGCCAGCAGCCAAAGACAGGGGGACTACGAGCAGTACTTC. Filled out from reference TRBV5-1 and TRBJ2-7, the complete variable domain reads KAGVTQTPRYLIKTRGQQVTLSCSPISGHRSVSWYQQTPGQGLQFLFEYFSETQRNKGNFPGRFSGRQFSNSRSEMNVSTLELGDSALYLCASSQRQGDYEQYFGPGTRLTVT.

This chain uses TRBV2 with TRBJ1-2; D unclear. The V and J ends lost 2 bases and 4 bases respectively, with 8 bases between them. CDR3 length: 13 amino acids. The germline V gene encodes CDR1 SNHLY and CDR2 FYNNEI. This CDR3 reads CASSETAVYGYTF. The CDR3, as DNA: TGTGCCAGCAGTGAAACAGCTGTCTATGGCTACACCTTC.

The chain has TRBV27 and TRBJ2-1; 13 positions agree with TRBD2. CDR1 and CDR2 from the germline V gene are MNHEY and SMNVEV (reference sequence). J was trimmed by 5 bases and V by 4 bases; bases with no gene match: 8. This CDR3 is 17 amino acids long. CDR3 residues: CASSSGLAGVGDNEQFF. CDR3 bases: TGTGCCAGCAGTTCCGGACTAGCGGGAGTCGGGGACAATGAGCAGTTCTTC.